This T cell receptor (beta chain) was sequenced for a study of T cell responses to AZD1222 COVID-19 vaccine (dated by TCRdb to about 2021). Turning to the overall study: Because spike-specific TCR depth and breadth did not differ between the two schedules, AZD1222 recipients who got a second dose at roughly 4 weeks were pooled with those who got a second dose at roughly 12 weeks. Trial participants were enrolled by age into 18-55, 56-69 and 70-plus year subgroups, with around 150, 28 and 57 TCR-sequenced participants respectively. A total of 233 trial participants underwent TCR sequencing, of whom about 210 had received two doses of AZD1222 and approximately 26 had received two doses of the MenACWY control vaccine.

The CDR3 runs 12 residues from the cysteine to the phenylalanine. The kept DNA is CDR3 alone, 36 bases in frame from the first base. CDR1 and CDR2, per the germline V gene (reference sequence), are LNHDA and SQIVND. The V and J ends are trimmed by 4 bases and 9 bases, leaving 10 bases between them. Remarks on this clone: This clone's antigen is unknown. No base-level quality is on record; no much larger clone is a single base apart.

Reading the label with the study, this specimen's time point is: baseline before first vaccination. The vaccinee samples were drawn from two UK trials, COV001 and COV002, one of which was a single-blind randomized controlled phase 2/3 trial testing AZD1222 (ChAdOx1 nCoV-19) in healthy adults. Trial participant PBMC samples were collected at day 0 and day 28 after the second dose for TCRbeta chain sequencing. The CDR3 regions of human TCRbeta chains were analyzed by immunosequencing. The study's processing was this. Repertoire TCRs were matched against a reference library of SARS-CoV-2-specific TCRs generated with the MIRA antigen-specificity platform. Breadth was defined as the fraction of unique TCRs that were SARS-CoV-2-associated. Depth was defined as the fraction of total T cells that were SARS-CoV-2-associated. Using the MIRA data, every spike-specific TCR was mapped to the spike region that the TCR reacted to and assigned to either a CD4 or a CD8 class. Log10-transformed breadth and depth values were compared by one-way ANOVA with Sidak's multiple comparisons tests. TCRdb mirrors the immuneACCESS table, restricted to in-frame sequences. Some clones are absent from its copies; in checked studies, under half trace to an unresolved V gene, and the reason for the others is unknown. That table furnishes V, J and clone size, whereas the DNA furnished D and trimming. The sample yields some 120,000 clones; 87% were counted once. Around 7.5% of the sample comes from the top ten.

Summary of the overall study and its limitations: The vaccine-associated CD4 TCRs covered the entire spike protein, and the dominant responses fell in regions 160-218 and 743-854. Spike-specific TCR breadth and depth rose significantly after two AZD1222 doses compared with day 0 and with MenACWY recipients. Participants were mostly white British, with more females than males. The authors suggested clonal diversity may have been underestimated. In the small 56-69-year group, the increase in depth fell short of significance, most likely because of low power. Because no samples from the day 14 peak response were available, repertoires could be characterized only after the peak T cell response. Conclusions about previously exposed vaccinees are limited because only 5 or 6 AZD1222 recipients were SARS-CoV-2 seropositive at baseline. Epitopes outside the regions mutated in the B.1.351 and B.1.1.7 variants were reportedly recognized by nearly half of the unique spike-specific TCRs.

The receptor's source is an adult in good health. The rearrangement combines TRBV19 with TRBJ1-5; no D gene call is confident. Sequencing was performed on peripheral blood, taken on day 0 of AZD1222 vaccination. The DNA sequence reads TGTGCCAGTAGTAAGGCCCCGGGGCCCCAGCATTTT. It codes for CASSKAPGPQHF.